Listed here is a single T cell receptor (beta chain). Its specificity is not known. A CD45RA+ naive subset and a CD45RA-negative memory subset were split from CD4+ cells. This specimen belongs to a study of shared clonotypes between healthy human individuals. Across the study: Researchers assigned three CD4 naive, three CD4 memory, two CD8 naive and one CD8 memory plate to each donor.

Assay: immunoSEQ multiplex PCR; the TCRdb copy retains only in-frame clones and omits some. The sample comprises roughly 2.4 million clones, approximately 94% of which are singletons, and roughly 0.13% rests with the top ten. General study findings and limits: Sequencing depth was predicted to influence how clonotypes are shared among donors. Blood was the only sampled material, and tissue repertoires likely differ.

This CDR3 is built from 14 residues. The V end lost 2 bases, the J end lost 1 base, and 5 bases lay between the germline ends. The germline V gene encodes CDR1 SEHNR and CDR2 FQNEAQ (reference sequence). This TCR came from a man between 18 and 35 years old in good health. Specimen: naive CD4+ T cells sorted from blood. Subset of the sample: CD45RA+ positively selected. The chain carries TRBV7-9 and TRBJ1-4; no clear D gene. The CDR3 spells CASSLKGTNEKLFF. CDR3 sequence (DNA): TGTGCCAGCAGCTTAAAAGGAACTAATGAAAAACTGTTTTTT.